This TCR beta chain is from a study of molecular identifiers for immune sequencing clone quantification. General study findings and limits: In CMV-specific effectors, clones above 20 copies held over 98% of molecules; naive, under 1%.

TCRdb ran MiXCR on the PCR reads and lists one entry per CDR3 protein. The sample includes over 70,000 distinct CDR3 sequences, nearly 25% of them seen just once. Per the germline V gene, CDR1 is SGHVS and CDR2 is FQNEAQ. The CDR3 has 16 residues. After removal of 7 bases from V and 4 bases from J, the junction contained 9 bases not matched to a gene. This clonotype was seen ten or more times. Antigen specificity is unknown. Sorting was used to obtain naive CD8 T cells (CD8+CD4-CCR7+CD45RA+). Sequencing was performed on naive CD8+ T cells from blood, with Jurkat cell RNA spiked in. Indicated subset: FACS-sorted CD8+CD4-CCR7+CD45RA+ naive T cells. The sequence was collected from a human donor in good health. Some libraries in this study had Jurkat cell RNA spiked in. V and J are TRBV7-8 and TRBJ2-6, with 8 bases matching TRBD2. CDR3 nucleotides: TGTGCCAGCACCCCATGGACTAGCCCCGGGGCCAACGTCCTGACTTTC. Its protein product is CASTPWTSPGANVLTF. Variable domain in full (rest from reference TRBV7-8 and TRBJ2-6): GAGVSQSPRYKVAKRGQDVALRCDPISGHVSLFWYQQALGQGPEFLTYFQNEAQLDKSGLPSDRFFAERPEGSVSTLKIQRTQQEDSAVYLCASTPWTSPGANVLTFGAGSRLTVL.